Each of the 29 T cell receptor beta chains below was sequenced from the same sample in a study of T cell clonality in common variable immunodeficiency. Study-level findings and limits: In common variable immunodeficiency, TCR beta chains reportedly carried fewer deletions and N-nucleotide insertions.

The antigens of these receptors remain unknown. Libraries were prepared by immunoSEQ multiplex PCR; TCRdb keeps only in-frame clonotypes and omits some of them. The data show tens of thousands of clones, none appearing only once, with 2% to 2.5% held by the ten largest. Sequences were obtained from peripheral blood mononuclear cells. All receptors come from a human donor with common variable immunodeficiency.

This clone was counted at least ten times. The read terminates 3 residues ahead of where the CDR3 ends, so the germline J gene completes it. V and J are TRBV10-3 and TRBJ2-5, with TRBD2 matching 9 bases. This CDR3 has 15 amino acids. Per germline, CDR1 ENHRY and CDR2 SYGVKD. J lost 6 bases, V lost 8 bases, and 13 bases had no gene match. The CDR3 bases that were read are TGTGCCATCGCGGAGGGGGGTAGCGGGGGAAAGACC. Protein product: CAIAEGGSGGKT. The full CDR3 protein reads CAIAEGGSGGKTQYF.

In this sample, this clone turned up many times. The DNA ends 3 residues before the CDR3 does, and the rest of the CDR3 is filled in from the germline J gene. The chain carries TRBV6-2 or TRBV6-3 and TRBJ2-5; possible D gene TRBD2, 5 bases. The length of the CDR3 is 11 residues. Trimming left V 8 bases short and J 4 bases short, with 8 bases between. Germline CDR1 MNHEY, CDR2 SVGEGT. The CDR3 region is CASGEGETQYF. The DNA read from the CDR3 is TGTGCCAGCGGCGAGGGAGAGACC.

This clone was counted at least ten times. The DNA ends 3 residues before the CDR3 does, and the rest of the CDR3 is filled in from the germline J gene. The chain combines TRBV28 with TRBJ2-5; D not resolved. The CDR3 sequence is 13 residues long. The V end lost 6 bases, the J end lost 6 bases, and 14 bases lay between the germline ends. Germline V gene data show CDR1 as MDHEN and CDR2 as SYDVKM. The CDR3 loop is CASRHRWAKTQYF. The sequenced part of the CDR3 DNA is TGTGCCAGCAGACACCGGTGGGCGAAGACC.

This clone was seen at least ten times. The read halts 3 residues ahead of the CDR3 end, with the missing end drawn from the germline J gene. The chain links TRBV20-1 to TRBJ1-1; D is perhaps TRBD1 (6 bases). V lost 7 bases and J 6 bases, leaving 15 bases between the germline ends. CDR3 length: 12 amino acids. Germline V CDR1 and CDR2: DFQATT, SNEGSKA (reference sequence). CDR3 region: CSVYGEGAEAFF. The sequenced CDR3 bases are TGCAGTGTCTACGGGGAGGGGGCTGAA.

This clone was found many times. The read comes to an end 3 residues before the CDR3 does, leaving the germline J gene to fill in the end. The chain has TRBV5-4 and TRBJ1-1, with 9 bases that match TRBD1. V lost 6 bases and J lost 1; bases outside the gene matches: 7. CDR1 is SGHNT and CDR2 is YYREEE in the germline V gene (reference sequence). CDR3 length equals 15 residues. Incomplete CDR3 DNA: TGTGCCAGCAACACCGGGACAGGGAGGAACACTGAA. This translates into CASNTGTGRNTE. The full CDR3 protein is CASNTGTGRNTEAFF.

This clone was seen repeatedly, ten times or more. The DNA ends 3 residues before the CDR3 does, and the rest of the CDR3 is filled in from the germline J gene. V gene TRBV6-2 or TRBV6-3 combines with J gene TRBJ2-3, with D perhaps TRBD2 (5 bases). The V gene's germline CDR1 is MNHEY and CDR2 SVGEGT. The V and J ends lost 2 bases and 4 bases respectively, with 19 bases between them. The CDR3 is 17 amino acids. CDR3 in amino acids: CASSYQDSPSPADTQYF. The sequenced part of the CDR3 DNA is TGTGCCAGCAGTTACCAGGACTCTCCTTCGCCCGCAGATACG.

This clone was counted many times. With the read ending 3 residues before the CDR3 end, the germline J gene is used to fill in that end. This chain links TRBV10-3 with TRBJ2-3; TRBD2 agrees at 11 bases. The CDR3 has 15 amino acids. In germline, CDR1 is ENHRY, CDR2 SYGVKD. The V gene end was trimmed by 4 bases and the J gene end by 1 base; junction bases not matched to a gene: 1. CDR3 sequence: CAISGGLAGTDTQYF. Incomplete CDR3 DNA: TGTGCCATCAGTGGGGGACTAGCGGGCACAGATACG.

This clone showed up many times. The read ends 3 residues early relative to the CDR3; the germline J gene fills the gap. The chain carries TRBV11-2 and TRBJ2-2; 8 positions match TRBD1. CDR1 SGHAT and CDR2 FQNNGV come from the germline V gene. The CDR3 covers 14 residues. The J segment lost 6 bases and the V segment lost 5 bases, leaving 5 bases of the junction unmatched. The sequenced part of the CDR3 DNA is TGTGCCAGCAGCCCGACAGGGGCCCCCGGGGAG. Translated: CASSPTGAPGE. The entire CDR3 is CASSPTGAPGELFF.

The table lists this clone with many counts. CDR3 sequence reads: CASTPPQATGELFF. Incomplete CDR3 DNA: TGTGCCAGCACACCACCGCAGGCGACCGGGGAG. V is TRBV6-2 or TRBV6-3 and J is TRBJ2-2; D uncertain. Read coverage stops 3 residues before the CDR3 terminus; the germline J gene supplies the remainder. Deletions cut 7 bases from V and 5 bases from J, with 14 bases between. Germline CDR1 and CDR2: MNHEY and SVGEGT. The CDR3 length is 14 residues.

There are many counts of this clone. The read is 3 residues too short to cover the CDR3 end, so that end is filled in from the germline J gene. The genes are TRBV5-1 and TRBJ2-3, with unresolved D. Germline V gives CDR1 SGHRS, CDR2 YFSETQ. The length of the CDR3 is 14 residues. V dropped 2 bases and J dropped 6 bases, with 13 bases sitting between them. The covered CDR3 bases are TGCGCCAGCAGCTTCGATCCCAGCGTCGATACG. Its protein product is CASSFDPSVDT. The whole CDR3 is CASSFDPSVDTQYF. The full variable domain, completed using reference TRBV5-1 and TRBJ2-3, is KAGVTQTPRYLIKTRGQQVTLSCSPISGHRSVSWYQQTPGQGLQFLFEYFSETQRNKGNFPGRFSGRQFSNSRSEMNVSTLELGDSALYLCASSFDPSVDTQYFGPGTRLTVL.

Ten or more counts support this clone. The CDR3 is cut off 3 residues early in the read; its end comes from the germline J gene. This rearrangement joins TRBV11-2 to TRBJ2-7; 9 positions match TRBD1. The CDR3 runs 15 residues. Germline loops: CDR1 SGHAT, CDR2 FQNNGV. Losses at the gene ends were 3 bases for V and 6 bases for J; bases not matched to a gene: 9. The chain's CDR3 is CASSLGTGFMGEQYF. Incomplete CDR3 DNA: TGTGCCAGCAGCTTGGGGACAGGGTTTATGGGCGAG.

This clone occurred many times. The CDR3 is cut off 3 residues early in the read; its end comes from the germline J gene. The genes are TRBV4-1 and TRBJ2-5; no clear D gene. The germline V and J ends were trimmed by 4 bases and 4 bases, with 13 bases remaining between them. Per the germline V gene, CDR1 is MGHRA and CDR2 is YSYEKL. The CDR3 length is 14 residues. CDR3 DNA (partial): TGCGCCAGCAGCCGCCTCCCGGGTTCAGAGACC. The encoded protein is CASSRLPGSET. The full CDR3 is CASSRLPGSETQYF.

This clone occurred many times. The sequenced fragment ends 3 residues before the CDR3 boundary, so the rest is inferred from the germline J gene. The chain couples TRBV11-3 to TRBJ1-1; D not certain. The CDR3 loop spans 13 amino acids. Germline CDR1 is SGHNT and CDR2 is YENEEA. CDR3 sequence: CASSLGRHGEAFF. The covered CDR3 bases are TGTGCCAGCAGCTTGGGCCGACACGGAGAA.

This clone was seen ten or more times. Read sequence stops 3 residues before the CDR3 end, and the germline J gene provides the missing end. The J gene is TRBJ1-2, the V gene TRBV7-6, with 8 bases aligning to TRBD1. The germline V gene has CDR1 SGHVS and CDR2 FNYEAQ. This CDR3 comprises 13 residues. Trimming removed 4 bases from V and 4 bases from J; junction bases left unmatched: 2. The CDR3 is CASSSGQGYGYTF. The CDR3 DNA, read in part, is TGTGCCAGCAGCTCCGGACAGGGCTATGGC.

This clone has ten or more counts. The read terminates 3 residues before the CDR3 end, so the remaining end is supplied by the germline J gene. The chain is built from TRBV20-1 and TRBJ2-1; 11 positions agree with TRBD2. Germline V gene lookup returns CDR1 DFQATT and CDR2 SNEGSKA (reference sequence). With 0 bases clipped from V and 4 bases from J, the junction kept 11 bases outside the gene matches. The CDR3 runs 18 residues. CDR3 DNA, as far as it was read: TGCAGTGCTAGAGATCCTGCTAGCGGGGGGCAATTTTACAATGAG. Its protein product is CSARDPASGGQFYNE. The whole CDR3 reads CSARDPASGGQFYNEQFF.

The table lists this clone with many counts. The CDR3 goes on 3 residues after the read ends, and that part is filled in from the germline J gene. The chain combines TRBV5-1 with TRBJ2-2; D uncertain. This CDR3 contains 14 residues. The germline gives CDR1 SGHRS, CDR2 YFSETQ. Trimming cost V 3 bases and J 5 bases, with 11 bases left between them. The CDR3 bases that were read are TGCGCCAGCAGCTCGGCGGTGGGTACCGGGGAG. This gives the protein CASSSAVGTGE. The complete CDR3 reads CASSSAVGTGELFF.

This clone is categorized as medium-sized. The read finishes 3 residues shy of the CDR3 end, and the germline J gene is used to complete it. The chain combines TRBV19 with TRBJ2-7; D perhaps matches TRBD1 (5 bases). CDR3 size: 13 residues. From germline, CDR1 is LNHDA and CDR2 SQIVND (reference sequence). Trimming pared 5 bases from V and 0 bases from J, leaving 8 bases between. The sequenced CDR3 bases are TGTGCCAGTAGTGACAGACCCTCCTACGAG. Translating gives CASSDRPSYE. The CDR3 as a whole reads CASSDRPSYEQYF. The complete variable domain, with remaining parts taken from reference TRBV19 and TRBJ2-7, reads DGGITQSPKYLFRKEGQNVTLSCEQNLNHDAMYWYRQDPGQGLRLIYYSQIVNDFQKGDIAEGYSVSREKKESFPLTVTSAQKNPTAFYLCASSDRPSYEQYFGPGTRLTVT.

In its sample, this clone was seen many times. Coverage ceases 3 residues before the CDR3 finishes, and the germline J gene fills in the end. V usage is TRBV5-4 and J usage is TRBJ1-2; 7 bases are a match to TRBD1. Per the germline V gene, CDR1 is SGHNT and CDR2 is YYREEE (reference sequence). The trim removed 3 bases at V and 6 bases at J, leaving 8 bases unmatched. The CDR3 has 14 amino acids. Incomplete CDR3 DNA: TGTGCCAGCAGCTCTCAAAGGGGGCGGGATGGC. Encoded protein: CASSSQRGRDG. The CDR3 in full is CASSSQRGRDGYTF.

Ten or more counts support this clone. The read falls 3 residues short of the CDR3 end, and the missing part is taken from the germline J gene. The chain has TRBV13 and TRBJ2-3, with D possibly being TRBD2 (7 bases). The CDR3 covers 17 residues. Germline CDR1 and CDR2: PRHDT and FYEKMQ (reference sequence). Trimming took off 0 bases at V and 0 bases at J, with 13 bases between the two ends. The sequenced CDR3 bases are TGTGCCAGCAGCTTAGGGGGGCGGGGGCCCAGCACAGATACG. It codes for CASSLGGRGPSTDT. The full CDR3 protein reads CASSLGGRGPSTDTQYF.

In its sample, this clone was seen many times. The CDR3 end falls 3 residues outside the read, so it is completed with the germline J gene. The chain combines TRBV4-1 with TRBJ1-2, with D possibly matching TRBD1 (6 bases). CDR1 and CDR2 from the germline V gene are MGHRA and YSYEKL. Trimming took 0 bases from V and 7 from J, leaving 9 bases between them. The CDR3 runs to 13 residues. The DNA read from the CDR3 is TGCGCCAGCAGCCAAGATGGGGGGGCTGGC. Its translation is CASSQDGGAG. The whole CDR3 reads CASSQDGGAGYTF.

In this sample, this clone turned up many times. The read stops 3 residues short of the end of the CDR3; the missing end is completed from the germline J gene. The genes are TRBV5-1 and TRBJ1-1, with D possibly being TRBD1 (6 bases). This CDR3 is 16 amino acids long. With 4 bases removed from V and 5 bases from J, the gap between germline ends came to 21 bases. Germline lookup yields CDR1 SGHRS and CDR2 YFSETQ. CDR3: CASSRVTGMGRTEAFF. The covered CDR3 bases are TGCGCCAGCAGCAGGGTAACAGGGATGGGACGGACTGAA.

This clone was counted only a few times. The read ends 3 residues before the CDR3 terminus; that terminus is restored from the germline J gene. The chain couples TRBV20-1 to TRBJ1-2; D is uncertain. The CDR3 loop spans 14 amino acids. The germline V gene has CDR1 DFQATT and CDR2 SNEGSKA (reference sequence). Deletions cut 3 bases from V and 6 bases from J, with 17 bases between. CDR3 DNA (partial): TGCAGTGCTAGTAGGGCAGAGTCGAGAAATGGC. It translates to CSASRAESRNG. The complete CDR3 protein is CSASRAESRNGYTF.

This clone was counted many times. The CDR3 end is not reached by the read, which stops 3 residues before it; the germline J gene fills it in. The chain combines TRBV19 with TRBJ2-7; the D gene is possibly TRBD1 (6 bases). The germline CDR1 and CDR2 sequences are LNHDA and SQIVND (reference sequence). The CDR3 is 13 residues long. V dropped 5 bases and J dropped 1 base, with 9 bases sitting between them. The DNA read from the CDR3 is TGTGCCAGTAGTCTCGACAGGTCCTACGAG. This gives the protein CASSLDRSYE. The CDR3 in its entirety is CASSLDRSYEQYF.

This clone appeared a few times. The read is 3 residues too short to cover the CDR3 end, so that end is filled in from the germline J gene. The same CDR3 can be traced to other DNA sequences in this sample. The V and J genes are TRBV7-8 and TRBJ1-5; tentative D call: TRBD1 (5 bases). The germline V gene has CDR1 SGHVS and CDR2 FQNEAQ. The V end lost 6 bases, the J end lost 2 bases, and 8 bases lay between the germline ends. CDR3 size: 13 residues. The sequenced part of the CDR3 DNA is TGTGCCAGCAGTACGGGGGGCAATCAGCCC. Its protein product is CASSTGGNQP. From start to end, the CDR3 is CASSTGGNQPQHF.

This clone occurred many times. Read sequence stops 3 residues before the CDR3 end, and the germline J gene provides the missing end. This chain joins TRBV10-3 and TRBJ2-1; maybe TRBD2 (5 bases). The CDR3 spans 14 residues. Trimming took 8 bases from V and 2 from J, leaving 13 bases between them. The germline V gene encodes CDR1 ENHRY and CDR2 SYGVKD. The CDR3 sequence: CAIRRQEAYNEQFF. The sequenced CDR3 bases are TGTGCCATCCGCCGGCAGGAGGCCTACAATGAG.

In its sample, this clone was seen many times. The CDR3 goes on 3 residues after the read ends, and that part is filled in from the germline J gene. The chain has TRBV5-1 and TRBJ1-1, with 7 bases matching TRBD1. V lost 7 bases, J lost 3 bases, and 3 bases stayed unmatched. The length of the CDR3 is 12 residues. Germline values: CDR1 SGHRS, CDR2 YFSETQ. The CDR3: CASGQGDTEAFF. CDR3 DNA, as far as it was read: TGCGCCAGCGGTCAGGGGGACACTGAA.

This clone was counted at least ten times. The read terminates 3 residues before the CDR3 end, so the remaining end is supplied by the germline J gene. V is TRBV29-1 and J is TRBJ2-3; D possibly corresponds to TRBD1 (5 bases). CDR1 is SQVTM, CDR2 ANQGSEA, per germline. The length of the CDR3 is 12 residues. V was shortened by 1 base and J by 6 bases, with 8 bases between the two germline ends. The CDR3 here is CSVEGGSDTQYF. CDR3 bases read: TGCAGCGTTGAAGGGGGCTCGGATACG.

This clone was found many times. Read sequence stops 3 residues before the CDR3 end, and the germline J gene provides the missing end. The rearrangement links TRBV6-2 or TRBV6-3 to TRBJ2-5, with D perhaps being TRBD1 or TRBD2 (5 bases each). The V end was cut by 7 bases, the J end by 3 bases, with 15 bases between. The CDR3 has 14 residues. CDR1 is MNHEY, CDR2 SVGEGT, per germline. CDR3 DNA, as far as it was read: TGTGCCAGCATGAGGGGAATAAGAGAAGAGACC. The encoded protein is CASMRGIREET. The full CDR3 is CASMRGIREETQYF.

Ten or more counts support this clone. The CDR3 end falls 3 residues outside the read, so it is completed with the germline J gene. V usage is TRBV18 and J usage is TRBJ1-5, with 10 bases fitting TRBD1. The CDR3 runs to 16 residues. Germline CDR1 is KGHSH and CDR2 is LQKENI. Unmatched junction bases numbered 7, after V lost 3 bases and J lost 5 bases. The CDR3 loop reads CASSPQTGGPDQPQHF. Incomplete CDR3 DNA: TGTGCCAGCTCACCCCAGACAGGGGGCCCTGATCAGCCC.